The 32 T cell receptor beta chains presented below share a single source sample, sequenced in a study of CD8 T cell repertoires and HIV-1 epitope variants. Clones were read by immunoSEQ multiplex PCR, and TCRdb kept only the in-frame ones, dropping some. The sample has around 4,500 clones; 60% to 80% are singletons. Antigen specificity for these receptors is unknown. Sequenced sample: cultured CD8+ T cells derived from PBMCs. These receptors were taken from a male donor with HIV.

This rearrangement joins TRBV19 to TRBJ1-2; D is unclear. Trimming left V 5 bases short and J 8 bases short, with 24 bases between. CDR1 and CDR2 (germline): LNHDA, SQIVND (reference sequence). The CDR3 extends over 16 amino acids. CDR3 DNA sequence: TGTGCCAGTAGTCCCCCGGCAAGCTATCTATTGTTGGGCTACACCTTC. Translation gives CASSPPASYLLLGYTF. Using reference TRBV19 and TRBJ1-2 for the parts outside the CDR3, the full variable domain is DGGITQSPKYLFRKEGQNVTLSCEQNLNHDAMYWYRQDPGQGLRLIYYSQIVNDFQKGDIAEGYSVSREKKESFPLTVTSAQKNPTAFYLCASSPPASYLLLGYTFGSGTRLTVV.

This CDR3 is CASSLGMGADEQFF. The CDR3 region has the DNA TGTGCCAGCAGCTTAGGGATGGGGGCGGATGAGCAGTTCTTC. The chain links TRBV7-9 to TRBJ2-1; the D gene is possibly TRBD1 (6 bases). V was pared by 1 base and J by 8 bases, with 12 bases between. The germline gives CDR1 SEHNR, CDR2 FQNEAQ (reference sequence). The CDR3 has 14 residues.

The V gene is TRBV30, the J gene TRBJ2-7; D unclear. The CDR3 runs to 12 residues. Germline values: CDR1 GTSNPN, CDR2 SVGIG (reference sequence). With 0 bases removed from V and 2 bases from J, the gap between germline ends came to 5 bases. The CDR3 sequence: CAWSVDTYEQYF. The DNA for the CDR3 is TGTGCCTGGAGTGTAGACACCTACGAGCAGTACTTC.

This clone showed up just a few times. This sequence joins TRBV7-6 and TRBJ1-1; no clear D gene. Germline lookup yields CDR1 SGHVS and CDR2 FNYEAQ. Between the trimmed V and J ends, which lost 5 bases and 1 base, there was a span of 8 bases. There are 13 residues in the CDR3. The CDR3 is CASSIEPNTEAFF. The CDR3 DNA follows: TGTGCCAGCAGCATCGAGCCGAACACTGAAGCTTTCTTT. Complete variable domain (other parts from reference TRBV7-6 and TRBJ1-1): GAGVSQSPRYKVTKRGQDVALRCDPISGHVSLYWYRQALGQGPEFLTYFNYEAQQDKSGLPNDRFSAERPEGSISTLTIQRTEQRDSAMYRCASSIEPNTEAFFGQGTRLTVV.

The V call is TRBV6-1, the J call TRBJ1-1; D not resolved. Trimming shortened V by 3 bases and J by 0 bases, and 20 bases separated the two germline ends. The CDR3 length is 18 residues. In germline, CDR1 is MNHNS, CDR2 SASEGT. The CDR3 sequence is CASSDFSGSTSLNTEAFF. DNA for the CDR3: TGTGCCAGCAGTGATTTTTCGGGGTCCACCAGTTTGAACACTGAAGCTTTCTTT.

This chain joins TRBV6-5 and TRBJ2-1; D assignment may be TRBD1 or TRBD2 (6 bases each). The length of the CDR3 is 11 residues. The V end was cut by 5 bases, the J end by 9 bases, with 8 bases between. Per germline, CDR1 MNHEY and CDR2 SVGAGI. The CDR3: CASSEGGEQFF. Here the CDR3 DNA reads TGTGCCAGCAGTGAGGGGGGTGAGCAGTTCTTC.

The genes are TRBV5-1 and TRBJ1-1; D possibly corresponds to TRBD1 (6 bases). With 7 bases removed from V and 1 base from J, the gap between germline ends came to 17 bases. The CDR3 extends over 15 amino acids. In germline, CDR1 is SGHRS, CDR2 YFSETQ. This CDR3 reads CASARREGGNTEAFF. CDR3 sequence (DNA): TGCGCCAGCGCCAGGAGGGAGGGGGGGAACACTGAAGCTTTCTTT.

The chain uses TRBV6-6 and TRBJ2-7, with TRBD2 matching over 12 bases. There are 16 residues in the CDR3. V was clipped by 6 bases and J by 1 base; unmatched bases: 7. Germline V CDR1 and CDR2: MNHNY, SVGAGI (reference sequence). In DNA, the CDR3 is TGTGCCAGCAGCCTAAACGGACTAGCGGGGTCCTACGAGCAGTACTTC. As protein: CASSLNGLAGSYEQYF.

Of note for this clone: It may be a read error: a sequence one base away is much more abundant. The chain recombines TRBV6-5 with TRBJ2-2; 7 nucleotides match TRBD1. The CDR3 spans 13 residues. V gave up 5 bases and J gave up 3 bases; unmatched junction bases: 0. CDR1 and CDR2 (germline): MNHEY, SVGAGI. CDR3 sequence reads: CASSDRDTGELFF. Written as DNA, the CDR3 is TGTGCCAGCAGTGACAGGGACACCGGGGAGCTGTTTTTT.

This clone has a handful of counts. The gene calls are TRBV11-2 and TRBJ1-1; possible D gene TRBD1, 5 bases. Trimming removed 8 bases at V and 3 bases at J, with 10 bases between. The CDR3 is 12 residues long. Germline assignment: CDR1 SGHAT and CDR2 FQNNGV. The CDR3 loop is CASSPGHTEAFF. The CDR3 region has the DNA TGTGCCAGCTCCCCAGGGCACACTGAAGCTTTCTTT.

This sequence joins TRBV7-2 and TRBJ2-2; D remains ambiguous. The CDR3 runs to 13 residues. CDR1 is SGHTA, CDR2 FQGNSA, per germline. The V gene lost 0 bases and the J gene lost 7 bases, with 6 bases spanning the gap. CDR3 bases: TGTGCCAGCAGCTTAGCAGGGAACGGGGAGCTGTTTTTT. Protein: CASSLAGNGELFF.

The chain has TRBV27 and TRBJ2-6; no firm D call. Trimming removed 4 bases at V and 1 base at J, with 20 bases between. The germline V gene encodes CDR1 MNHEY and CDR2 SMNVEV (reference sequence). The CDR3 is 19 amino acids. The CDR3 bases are TGTGCCAGCAGTTCGATGACGGAGCAAGTTCTTTCTGGGGCCAACGTCCTGACTTTC. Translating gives CASSSMTEQVLSGANVLTF.

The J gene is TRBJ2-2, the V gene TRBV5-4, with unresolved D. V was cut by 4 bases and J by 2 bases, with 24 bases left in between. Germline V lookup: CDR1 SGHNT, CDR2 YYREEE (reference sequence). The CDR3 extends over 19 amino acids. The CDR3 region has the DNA TGTGCCAGCAGCAATCCCGTTAGGACGGCGAACATAAACACCGGGGAGCTGTTTTTT. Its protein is CASSNPVRTANINTGELFF.

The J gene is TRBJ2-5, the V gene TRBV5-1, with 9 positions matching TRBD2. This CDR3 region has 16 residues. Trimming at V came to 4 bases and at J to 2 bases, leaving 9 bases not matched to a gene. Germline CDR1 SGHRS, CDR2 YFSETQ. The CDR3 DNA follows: TGCGCCAGCAGCAGTTCTGGCGGGGGGGTACAAGAGACCCAGTACTTC. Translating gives CASSSSGGGVQETQYF.

The DNA for the CDR3 is TGTGCCAGCAGCTTAAGACAGGGGGATGGCTACACCTTC. This sequence encodes CASSLRQGDGYTF. The rearrangement links TRBV7-6 to TRBJ1-2; 9 bases agree with TRBD1. This CDR3 is built from 13 residues. Looked up from germline, CDR1 is SGHVS and CDR2 is FNYEAQ. V was pared by 2 bases and J by 6 bases, with 1 base of the junction left unmatched.

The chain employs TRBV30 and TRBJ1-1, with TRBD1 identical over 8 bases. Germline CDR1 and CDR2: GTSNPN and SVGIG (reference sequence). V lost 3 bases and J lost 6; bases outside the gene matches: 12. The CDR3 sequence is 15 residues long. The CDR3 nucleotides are TGTGCCTGGAGAGATTTCGGACAGGGAGATCCTGAAGCTTTCTTT. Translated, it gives CAWRDFGQGDPEAFF.

The CDR3, as DNA: TGTGCCAGCAGCTTAGAGACCCAGTACTTC. Translation gives CASSLETQYF. The J gene is TRBJ2-5, the V gene TRBV7-9; D is unclear. Germline V CDR1 and CDR2: SEHNR, FQNEAQ (reference sequence). The CDR3 consists of 10 residues. The V gene lost 1 base and the J gene lost 6 bases, with 0 bases spanning the gap. Drawing the rest from reference TRBV7-9 and TRBJ2-5, the complete variable domain is DTGVSQNPRHKITKRGQNVTFRCDPISEHNRLYWYRQTLGQGPEFLTYFQNEAQLEKSRLLSDRFSAERPKGSFSTLEIQRTEQGDSAMYLCASSLETQYFGPGTRLLVL.

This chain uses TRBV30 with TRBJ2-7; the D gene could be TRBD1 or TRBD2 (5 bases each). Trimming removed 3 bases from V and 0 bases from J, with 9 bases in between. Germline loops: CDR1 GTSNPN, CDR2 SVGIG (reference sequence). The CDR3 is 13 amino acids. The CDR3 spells CAWSRGDSYEQYF. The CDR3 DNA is TGTGCCTGGAGCCGGGGCGACTCCTACGAGCAGTACTTC.

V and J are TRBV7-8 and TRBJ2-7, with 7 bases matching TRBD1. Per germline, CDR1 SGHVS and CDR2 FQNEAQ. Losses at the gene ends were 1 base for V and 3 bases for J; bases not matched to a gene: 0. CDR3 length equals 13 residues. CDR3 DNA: TGTGCCAGCAGCTTAGACAGGGGCTACGAGCAGTACTTC. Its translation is CASSLDRGYEQYF.

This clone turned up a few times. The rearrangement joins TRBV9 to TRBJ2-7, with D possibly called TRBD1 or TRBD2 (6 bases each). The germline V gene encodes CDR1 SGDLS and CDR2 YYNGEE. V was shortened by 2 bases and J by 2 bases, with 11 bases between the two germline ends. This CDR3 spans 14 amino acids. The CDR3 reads CASSVGGGPYEQYF. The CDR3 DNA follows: TGTGCCAGCAGCGTGGGGGGCGGTCCCTACGAGCAGTACTTC.

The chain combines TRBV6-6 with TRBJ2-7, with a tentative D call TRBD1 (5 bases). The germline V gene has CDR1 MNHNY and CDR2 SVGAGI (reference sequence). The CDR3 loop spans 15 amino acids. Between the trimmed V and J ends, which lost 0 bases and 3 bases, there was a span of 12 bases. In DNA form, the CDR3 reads TGTGCCAGCAGTTACTCGCCAGGGTTAGACTACGAGCAGTACTTC. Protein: CASSYSPGLDYEQYF.

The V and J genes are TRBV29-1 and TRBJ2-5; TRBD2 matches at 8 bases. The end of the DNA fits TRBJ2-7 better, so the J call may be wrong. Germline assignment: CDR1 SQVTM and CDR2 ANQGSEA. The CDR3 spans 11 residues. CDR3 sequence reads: CSASGSYEQYF. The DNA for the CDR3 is TGCAGCGCGAGCGGGAGCTACGAGCAGTACTTC.

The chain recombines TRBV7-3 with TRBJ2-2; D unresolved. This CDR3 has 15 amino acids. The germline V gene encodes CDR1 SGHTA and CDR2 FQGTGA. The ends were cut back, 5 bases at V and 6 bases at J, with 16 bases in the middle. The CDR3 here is CASSRLTRGPGELFF. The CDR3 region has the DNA TGTGCCAGCAGCCGTCTCACACGCGGTCCCGGGGAGCTGTTTTTT.

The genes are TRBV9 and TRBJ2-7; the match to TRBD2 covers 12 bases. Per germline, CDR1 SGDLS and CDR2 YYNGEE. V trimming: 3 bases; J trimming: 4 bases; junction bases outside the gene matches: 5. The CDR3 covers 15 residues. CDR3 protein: CASSELAGGQYEQYF. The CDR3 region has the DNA TGTGCCAGCAGCGAACTAGCGGGGGGCCAGTACGAGCAGTACTTC.

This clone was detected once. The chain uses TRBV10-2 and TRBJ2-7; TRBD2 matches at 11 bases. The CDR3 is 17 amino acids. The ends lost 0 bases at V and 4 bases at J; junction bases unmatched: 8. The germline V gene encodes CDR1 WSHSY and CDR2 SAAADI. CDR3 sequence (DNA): TGCGCCAGCAGTGAGTCACTAGCGGGAGCAGGGGTTTACGAGCAGTACTTC. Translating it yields CASSESLAGAGVYEQYF.

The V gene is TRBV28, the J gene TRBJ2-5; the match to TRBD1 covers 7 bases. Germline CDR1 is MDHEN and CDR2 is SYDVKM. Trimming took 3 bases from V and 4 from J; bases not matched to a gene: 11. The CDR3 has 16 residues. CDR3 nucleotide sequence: TGTGCCAGCAGTTTGATATCGGGCAGGGGGTTAGAGACCCAGTACTTC. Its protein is CASSLISGRGLETQYF.

The CDR3 bases are TGTGCCAGCAGTTTCAGCGGATTCTCCTACGAGCAGTACTTC. Translation: CASSFSGFSYEQYF. The V call is TRBV13, the J call TRBJ2-7, with D maybe TRBD2 (5 bases). Trimming cost V 6 bases and J 0 bases, with 12 bases left between them. The length of the CDR3 is 14 residues. CDR1 PRHDT and CDR2 FYEKMQ come from the germline V gene (reference sequence).

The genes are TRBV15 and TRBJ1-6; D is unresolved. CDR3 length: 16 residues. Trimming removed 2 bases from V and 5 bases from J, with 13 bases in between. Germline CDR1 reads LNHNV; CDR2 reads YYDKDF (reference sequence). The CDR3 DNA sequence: TGTGCCACCAGCAGATTACCTCGACCAAATAATTCACCCCTCCACTTT. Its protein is CATSRLPRPNNSPLHF.

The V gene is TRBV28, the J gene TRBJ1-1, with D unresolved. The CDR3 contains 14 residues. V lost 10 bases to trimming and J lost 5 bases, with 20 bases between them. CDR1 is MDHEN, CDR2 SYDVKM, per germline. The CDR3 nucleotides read TGTGCCATCAGCCCCTGGGATCCCAAAACTGAAGCTTTCTTT. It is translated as CAISPWDPKTEAFF.

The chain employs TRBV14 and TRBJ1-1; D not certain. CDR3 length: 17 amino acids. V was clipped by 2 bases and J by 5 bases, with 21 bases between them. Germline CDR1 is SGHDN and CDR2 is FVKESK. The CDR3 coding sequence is TGTGCCAGCAGCCAACTCTTTGAGGTGGCAGGTCCGACTGAAGCTTTCTTT. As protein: CASSQLFEVAGPTEAFF.

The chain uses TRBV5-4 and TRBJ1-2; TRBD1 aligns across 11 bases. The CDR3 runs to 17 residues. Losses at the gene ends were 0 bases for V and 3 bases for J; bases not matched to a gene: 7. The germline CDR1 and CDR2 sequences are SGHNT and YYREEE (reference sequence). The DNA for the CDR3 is TGTGCCAGCAGCTTGGAGAGGACAGGGGGCGCAGACTATGGCTACACCTTC. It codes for CASSLERTGGADYGYTF.

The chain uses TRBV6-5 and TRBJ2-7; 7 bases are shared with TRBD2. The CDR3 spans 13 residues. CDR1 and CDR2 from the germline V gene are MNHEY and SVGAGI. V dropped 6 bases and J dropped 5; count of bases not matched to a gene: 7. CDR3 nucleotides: TGTGCCAGCAGGGGTGGAGGACTAGACGAGCAGTACTTC. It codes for CASRGGGLDEQYF.